The 8 T cell receptor beta chains below come from one sample, sequenced in a study of shared T cell receptors in the human thymus. Libraries were prepared by immunoSEQ multiplex PCR; TCRdb keeps only in-frame clonotypes and omits some of them. The sample carries 55,000 to 75,000 clones, roughly 96% recorded once. The material sequenced was thymocytes. Every receptor here comes from a human donor.

This rearrangement joins TRBV10-2 to TRBJ2-3, with TRBD1 as a possible D gene (6 bases). Germline CDR1 reads WSHSY; CDR2 reads SAAADI. The CDR3 sequence is 15 residues long. Trimming shortened V by 3 bases and J by 1 base, and 11 bases separated the two germline ends. CDR3 sequence (DNA): TGCGCCAGCAGTGAAGAGACAGGCGGCACAGATACGCAGTATTTT. It codes for CASSEETGGTDTQYF.

The chain carries TRBV5-5 and TRBJ2-5; 10 positions agree with TRBD1. CDR1 is SGHKS, CDR2 YYEKEE, per germline (reference sequence). The CDR3 is made up of 15 amino acids. V lost 2 bases to trimming and J lost 3 bases; unmatched junction nucleotides: 4. In nucleotides, the CDR3 is TGTGCCAGCAGCTTATCGACAGGGGGCGAAGAGACCCAGTACTTC. It codes for CASSLSTGGEETQYF.

The chain combines TRBV6-1 with TRBJ2-7; TRBD1 is a possible D gene (6 bases). V lost 6 bases and J 3 bases, leaving 12 bases between the germline ends. Looked up from germline, CDR1 is MNHNS and CDR2 is SASEGT. CDR3 length: 13 amino acids. CDR3 region: CASRENRDYEQYF. CDR3 DNA: TGTGCCAGCAGAGAGAACAGGGACTACGAGCAGTACTTC.

The chain joins TRBV4-3 to TRBJ1-4; D is ambiguous. The ends were cut back, 5 bases at V and 5 bases at J, with 3 bases in the middle. Germline V gives CDR1 LGHNA, CDR2 YSLEER. This CDR3 has 11 amino acids. The CDR3 protein is CASSKNEKLFF. In DNA form, the CDR3 reads TGCGCCAGCAGCAAAAATGAAAAACTGTTTTTT.

The genes are TRBV27 and TRBJ2-7; 10 bases match TRBD1. V was pared by 6 bases and J by 0 bases, with 17 bases of the junction left unmatched. This CDR3 is built from 19 residues. CDR1 and CDR2 (germline): MNHEY, SMNVEV (reference sequence). CDR3 coding DNA: TGTGCCAGCAGCGATGACCCGGGACAGGGGCCCCGTAGCTCCTACGAGCAGTACTTC. Translation: CASSDDPGQGPRSSYEQYF.

The chain recombines TRBV15 with TRBJ1-4; D gene ambiguous. The germline V and J ends were trimmed by 2 bases and 7 bases, with 17 bases remaining between them. The CDR3 extends over 16 amino acids. Germline V gene lookup returns CDR1 LNHNV and CDR2 YYDKDF (reference sequence). The CDR3 DNA reads as TGTGCCACCAGCAGAAAAATTTCTCGGGTACCTGAAAAACTGTTTTTT. It is translated as CATSRKISRVPEKLFF. The entire variable domain, with the rest obtained from reference TRBV15 and TRBJ1-4, is as follows: DAMVIQNPRYQVTQFGKPVTLSCSQTLNHNVMYWYQQKSSQAPKLLFHYYDKDFNNEADTPDNFQSRRPNTSFCFLDIRSPGLGDTAMYLCATSRKISRVPEKLFFGSGTQLSVL.

The chain joins TRBV19 to TRBJ2-4, with 14 bases matching TRBD2. After removal of 6 bases from V and 1 base from J, the junction contained 5 bases not matched to a gene. The CDR3 extends over 17 amino acids. CDR1 and CDR2 (germline): LNHDA, SQIVND (reference sequence). CDR3 sequence: CASSTRTSGGAKNIQYF. CDR3 DNA sequence: TGTGCCAGTAGCACCAGGACTAGCGGGGGGGCCAAAAACATTCAGTACTTC.

This clone was seen once. The chain links TRBV11-2 to TRBJ2-3; TRBD2 agrees at 14 bases. The CDR3 consists of 16 residues. The germline CDR1 and CDR2 sequences are SGHAT and FQNNGV. The junction had 4 bases not matched to a gene; V was cut back by 5 bases and J by 3 bases. The DNA of the CDR3 is TGTGCCAGCAGCATAAGGACTAGCGGGGGGACAGATACGCAGTATTTT. It yields the protein CASSIRTSGGTDTQYF.